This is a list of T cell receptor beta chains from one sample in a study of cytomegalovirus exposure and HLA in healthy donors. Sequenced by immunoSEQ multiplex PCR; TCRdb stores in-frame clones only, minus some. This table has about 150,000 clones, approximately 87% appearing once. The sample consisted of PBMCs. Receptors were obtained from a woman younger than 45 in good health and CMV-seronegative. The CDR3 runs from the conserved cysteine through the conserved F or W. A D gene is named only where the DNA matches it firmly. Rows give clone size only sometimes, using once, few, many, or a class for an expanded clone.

CDR3 DNA: TGTGCCAGCAGATCCCTCCCCCGGACAGGGGACTCCTACGAGCAGTACTTC
CDR3 protein: CASRSLPRTGDSYEQYF
V gene: TRBV28
clone size: NA
D gene: TRBD1
J gene: TRBJ2-7

CDR3 DNA: TGTGCCAGCAGTCCCTTGACAGGGGTCAACTATGGCTACACCTTC
CDR3 protein: CASSPLTGVNYGYTF
V gene: TRBV28
clone size: NA
D gene: TRBD1
J gene: TRBJ1-2

CDR3 DNA: TGTGCCATCAGTGGCACCGCAGGGGGGATGAACAATCAGCCCCAGCATTTT
CDR3 protein: CAISGTAGGMNNQPQHF
V gene: TRBV10-3
clone size: NA
D gene: TRBD1
J gene: TRBJ1-5

CDR3 DNA: TGTGCCAGCAGCGTACGGCTAGCCTCCTACAATGAGCAGTTCTTC
CDR3 protein: CASSVRLASYNEQFF
V gene: TRBV9
clone size: NA
D gene: NA
J gene: TRBJ2-1

CDR3 DNA: TGTGCCAGCAGCTTAAGGGGACAGGGGGGCTACGAGCAGTACTTC
CDR3 protein: CASSLRGQGGYEQYF
V gene: TRBV7-3
clone size: NA
D gene: TRBD1
J gene: TRBJ2-7

CDR3 DNA: TGTGCCTGGAGCCCGACAGGGACGGTCAATCAGCCCCAGCATTTT
CDR3 protein: CAWSPTGTVNQPQHF
V gene: TRBV30
clone size: NA
D gene: TRBD1
J gene: TRBJ1-5

CDR3 DNA: TGTGCCAGCAGGAAACAGGGTTCAGAGGCCGGGGAGCTGTTTTTT
CDR3 protein: CASRKQGSEAGELFF
V gene: TRBV7-2
clone size: NA
D gene: NA
J gene: TRBJ2-2

CDR3 DNA: TGTGCCAGCTCACCACAGGAGATCAACTATGGCTACACCTTC
CDR3 protein: CASSPQEINYGYTF
V gene: TRBV18
clone size: NA
D gene: NA
J gene: TRBJ1-2

CDR3 DNA: TGTGCCAGCAGCGGCAAGATGACAGGGGGCATGCCCTACACTGAAGCTTTCTTT
CDR3 protein: CASSGKMTGGMPYTEAFF
V gene: TRBV7-8
clone size: NA
D gene: TRBD1
J gene: TRBJ1-1

CDR3 DNA: TGTGCCAGCAGTTTTCGGCGGGCGAACACTGAAGCTTTCTTT
CDR3 protein: CASSFRRANTEAFF
V gene: TRBV28
clone size: NA
D gene: NA
J gene: TRBJ1-1

CDR3 DNA: TGTGCCAGCAGCTTCGGACAGTTCATCAATGAGCAGTTCTTC
CDR3 protein: CASSFGQFINEQFF
V gene: TRBV5-6
clone size: NA
D gene: NA
J gene: TRBJ2-1

CDR3 DNA: TGTGCCTGGACTTTAACAGGGGCCACTGAAGCTTTCTTT
CDR3 protein: CAWTLTGATEAFF
V gene: TRBV30
clone size: NA
D gene: TRBD1
J gene: TRBJ1-1

CDR3 DNA: TGCGCCAGCAGCCAAGCGACAGGGAGCGGGGAGCTGTTTTTT
CDR3 protein: CASSQATGSGELFF
V gene: TRBV4-3
clone size: NA
D gene: TRBD1
J gene: TRBJ2-2

CDR3 DNA: TGTGCCAGCAGCTTCTGGGACTATCCCCTCGAGCAGTACTTC
CDR3 protein: CASSFWDYPLEQYF
V gene: TRBV7-2
clone size: NA
D gene: TRBD2
J gene: TRBJ2-7

CDR3 DNA: TGTGCCAGCAGTCCCGGGACAGGCGCACGCGAACAGTACTTC
CDR3 protein: CASSPGTGAREQYF
V gene: TRBV2
clone size: once
D gene: TRBD1
J gene: TRBJ2-7

CDR3 DNA: TGCGCCAGCAGCCAAGATGCCCTCCTAACCTACGAGCAGTACTTC
CDR3 protein: CASSQDALLTYEQYF
V gene: TRBV4-1
clone size: NA
D gene: NA
J gene: TRBJ2-7

CDR3 DNA: TGTGCCAGCAGTGAAGTTCGACTAGCGGATCAGTACTTC
CDR3 protein: CASSEVRLADQYF
V gene: TRBV6-1
clone size: NA
D gene: TRBD2
J gene: TRBJ2-5

CDR3 DNA: TGCGCCAGCAGCCAGGCGGCTGGACAGGGTTACGAGCAGTACTTC
CDR3 protein: CASSQAAGQGYEQYF
V gene: TRBV4-3
clone size: NA
D gene: TRBD1
J gene: TRBJ2-7

CDR3 DNA: TGTGCCTGTCAGGACTTAAGCACCGGGGAGCTGTTTTTT
CDR3 protein: CACQDLSTGELFF
V gene: TRBV28
clone size: NA
D gene: NA
J gene: TRBJ2-2

CDR3 DNA: TGTGCCATCAGTTCTCCTCGTCGGAGCTCCTACAATGAGCAGTTCTTC
CDR3 protein: CAISSPRRSSYNEQFF
V gene: TRBV10-3
clone size: once
D gene: NA
J gene: TRBJ2-1

CDR3 DNA: TGTGCCAGCAGCGTAGGCTCCAGGAACACCGGGGAGCTGTTTTTT
CDR3 protein: CASSVGSRNTGELFF
V gene: TRBV9
clone size: NA
D gene: NA
J gene: TRBJ2-2

CDR3 DNA: TGTGCCAGCAGCATTCGGACAGGGGTCTACACAGATACGCAGTATTTT
CDR3 protein: CASSIRTGVYTDTQYF
V gene: TRBV5-4
clone size: NA
D gene: TRBD1
J gene: TRBJ2-3